The 8 T cell receptor beta chains listed next were all sequenced from one sample in a study of OX40 agonist ivuxolimab in advanced cancers. TCRdb keeps only in-frame clones here, not all; method: immunoSEQ multiplex PCR. The table includes some 80,000 clones, approximately 95% detected once. The sample here was CD4+ or CD8+ T cells sorted from blood, taken in a trial of the OX40 agonist ivuxolimab. The receptors were gathered from an adult with an advanced solid tumor such as melanoma, head and neck, liver or kidney cancer.

V gene TRBV25-1 combines with J gene TRBJ1-1; D perhaps matches TRBD1 (5 bases). The V and J ends lost 4 bases and 4 bases respectively, with 10 bases between them. In germline, CDR1 is MGHDK, CDR2 SYGVNS. The CDR3 has 13 residues. CDR3 region: CASSVGGVTEAFF. In DNA form, the CDR3 reads TGTGCCAGCAGTGTTGGAGGGGTCACTGAAGCTTTCTTT.

J is TRBJ2-7 and V is TRBV7-9, with no clear D. CDR1 SEHNR and CDR2 FQNEAQ come from the germline V gene (reference sequence). The CDR3 is 13 amino acids. The V and J ends lost 5 bases and 3 bases respectively, with 11 bases between them. The CDR3 loop reads CASSEDTHYEQYF. In nucleotides, the CDR3 is TGTGCCAGCAGCGAAGACACCCACTACGAGCAGTACTTC.

This clone came up once. The chain is built from TRBV5-6 and TRBJ1-1; D remains unclear. The germline V gene has CDR1 SGHDT and CDR2 YYEEEE. The CDR3 runs to 11 residues. Trimming stripped 5 bases from V and 10 bases from J, with 12 bases between. CDR3 sequence (DNA): TGTGCCAGCAGTTATGGGCTAACAGCTTTCTTT. Translated: CASSYGLTAFF.

The chain joins TRBV29-1 to TRBJ2-7; D may be TRBD2 (5 bases). From germline, CDR1 is SQVTM and CDR2 ANQGSEA. The CDR3 extends over 13 amino acids. V was cut by 4 bases and J by 0 bases, with 10 bases left in between. CDR3 protein: CSVAGMDSYEQYF. CDR3 bases: TGCAGCGTTGCCGGGATGGACTCCTACGAGCAGTACTTC.

V and J are TRBV19 and TRBJ2-1; D unresolved. This CDR3 has 17 amino acids. Trimming removed 2 bases at V and 1 base at J, with 15 bases between. Germline CDR1 is LNHDA and CDR2 is SQIVND (reference sequence). Here the CDR3 reads CASSISVWAFSYNEQFF. As DNA, the CDR3 is TGTGCCAGTAGTATATCAGTTTGGGCGTTTTCCTACAATGAGCAGTTCTTC.

Note on this clone: This same CDR3 is encoded by further DNA sequences in the sample. The V and J genes are TRBV18 and TRBJ2-7, with D uncertain. V lost 2 bases and J 4 bases, leaving 3 bases between the germline ends. The germline V gene has CDR1 KGHSH and CDR2 LQKENI. There are 11 residues in the CDR3. The CDR3 here is CASSPGYEQYF. The CDR3 coding sequence is TGTGCCAGCTCACCAGGTTACGAGCAGTACTTC. The full variable domain, completed using reference TRBV18 and TRBJ2-7, is NAGVMQNPRHLVRRRGQEARLRCSPMKGHSHVYWYRQLPEEGLKFMVYLQKENIIDESGMPKERFSAEFPKEGPSILRIQQVVRGDSAAYFCASSPGYEQYFGPGTRLTVT.

As DNA, the CDR3 is TGTGCCATCAGTGAAGGAGACAAATACACAGATACGCAGTATTTT. Translated: CAISEGDKYTDTQYF. The rearrangement joins TRBV10-3 to TRBJ2-3, with D unresolved. The V and J ends lost 3 bases and 2 bases respectively, with 12 bases between them. CDR3 length equals 15 residues. From germline, CDR1 is ENHRY and CDR2 SYGVKD.

The chain links TRBV13 to TRBJ2-5; D possibly matches TRBD1 or TRBD2 (5 bases each). The CDR3 runs to 13 residues. CDR1 PRHDT and CDR2 FYEKMQ come from the germline V gene (reference sequence). V lost 5 bases, J lost 2 bases, and 9 bases lay in between. This chain's CDR3 is CASSPGPQETQYF. Written as DNA, the CDR3 is TGTGCCAGCAGCCCGGGACCTCAAGAGACCCAGTACTTC.